This T cell receptor (beta chain) originates from a study of CD8+ T cells in alopecia areata. Study at large: Tofacitinib administration to treated patients was oral, at 5 to 10 mg twice daily.

V was cut by 1 base and J by 0 bases, with 7 bases left in between. Per the germline V gene, CDR1 is SEHNR and CDR2 is FQNEAQ (reference sequence). The CDR3 runs to 15 residues. The investigators collected lesional scalp punch biopsies and peripheral blood from alopecia areata patients. PBMCs served as the source from which CD4+ and CD8+ T cells were sorted. Notes on the study in general: Relative to normal scalp, lesional scalp, especially alopecia totalis/universalis, showed higher clonality.

Remarks on this clone: What it binds is unknown.

After isolation, RNA underwent reverse transcription to generate cDNA as the sequencing template. Here immunoSEQ multiplex PCR was the method, and the copy in TCRdb shows in-frame clones only, minus some. This table holds 140,000 to 150,000 clones, 85% to 90% found once. This material consisted of CD8+ T cells sorted from blood, taken at week 0. The chain is built from TRBV7-9 and TRBJ2-1; D is undetermined. The sequence came from a human donor with alopecia areata. The CDR3 nucleotides read TGTGCCAGCAGCTTAGAGTGGAGCTCCTACAATGAGCAGTTCTTC. Translation gives CASSLEWSSYNEQFF.